This T cell receptor (beta chain) derives from a study of blood T cell repertoires in COVID-19. As processed by the authors: It was from reference gene primer amplification that nucleated cell counts were estimated. The method was immunoSEQ multiplex PCR; TCRdb's version includes in-frame clones alone and lacks a portion of them. The D gene and trimming were derived from the DNA, and the V and J assignments and clone size from that table. The profile covers around 150,000 clones, with approximately 91% appearing a single time and less than 2.5% taken by the ten largest. This clonotype originated in a man between 18 and 35 years old with acute or convalescent COVID-19. Sequencing was performed on peripheral blood.

In DNA form, the CDR3 reads TGTGCCAGCAGTCTGGGGACAGGGGAGGGGAACTATGGCTACACCTTC. It is translated as CASSLGTGEGNYGYTF. The rearrangement joins TRBV27 to TRBJ1-2, with TRBD1 matching 10 bases. The CDR3 is 16 amino acids. CDR1 and CDR2 (germline): MNHEY, SMNVEV (reference sequence). The ends lost 5 bases at V and 2 bases at J; junction bases unmatched: 8.